A selection of T cell receptor beta chains follows, all from one sample in a study of blood T cell repertoires in COVID-19. Using immunoSEQ multiplex PCR, the repertoire was profiled, and TCRdb retains in-frame clones only, with some absent. Of roughly 150,000 clones listed, more than 85% are singletons. Material for sequencing was peripheral blood. These TCRs come from a woman of 80 years or more with COVID-19, enrolled during active disease. CDR3s include the opening cysteine and the closing phenylalanine or tryptophan. Fields, in order: V gene, J gene, CDR3 protein.

v_call: TRBV24-1; j_call: TRBJ2-1; cdr3_aa: CATSDLGAEQFF
v_call: TRBV7-9; j_call: TRBJ2-1; cdr3_aa: CASSTQAGGGYNEQFF
v_call: TRBV7-7; j_call: TRBJ2-1; cdr3_aa: CASSLGLAGNEQFF
v_call: TRBV24-1; j_call: TRBJ1-2; cdr3_aa: CATSDPPRNYGYTF
v_call: TRBV28; j_call: TRBJ2-1; cdr3_aa: CASSPGQGNYNEQFF
v_call: TRBV5-4; j_call: TRBJ2-6; cdr3_aa: CASSQNSQGVAGANVLTF
v_call: TRBV10-3; j_call: TRBJ2-5; cdr3_aa: CAIRDRDETQYF
v_call: TRBV29-1; j_call: TRBJ2-1; cdr3_aa: CSVGRPSSYNEQFF
v_call: TRBV24-1; j_call: TRBJ2-3; cdr3_aa: CATSDLRGLGTDTQYF
v_call: TRBV6-1; j_call: TRBJ1-2; cdr3_aa: CASSEGRGSNYGYTF
v_call: TRBV9; j_call: TRBJ1-2; cdr3_aa: CASSVGQNHDYGYTF
v_call: TRBV3-1/TRBV3-2; j_call: TRBJ2-5; cdr3_aa: CASRLDSTEETQYF
v_call: TRBV6-4; j_call: TRBJ2-6; cdr3_aa: CASRTRGPGPLGANVLTF
v_call: TRBV5-8; j_call: TRBJ2-3; cdr3_aa: CASSFTDRNTDTQYF
v_call: TRBV5-4; j_call: TRBJ1-6; cdr3_aa: CASSFWTANSPLHF
v_call: TRBV5-1; j_call: TRBJ1-3; cdr3_aa: CASSTGETGNTIYF
v_call: TRBV7-9; j_call: TRBJ2-4; cdr3_aa: CASSLDTGISHIQYF
v_call: TRBV7-8; j_call: TRBJ1-3; cdr3_aa: CASSFRTGSSAGNTIYF
v_call: TRBV2; j_call: TRBJ1-2; cdr3_aa: CASSLTLTGYTF
v_call: TRBV3-1/TRBV3-2; j_call: TRBJ1-4; cdr3_aa: CASNPDRNGATNEKLFF
v_call: TRBV7-6; j_call: TRBJ1-2; cdr3_aa: CASAAGFGYTF
v_call: TRBV3-1/TRBV3-2; j_call: TRBJ2-7; cdr3_aa: CASSQGSGSYEQYF
v_call: TRBV19; j_call: TRBJ1-5; cdr3_aa: CASDGANQPQHF
v_call: TRBV25-1; j_call: TRBJ2-1; cdr3_aa: CASSEFSAGARGNEQFF
v_call: TRBV7-2; j_call: TRBJ2-5; cdr3_aa: CASSYDSGRRQETQYF
v_call: TRBV19; j_call: TRBJ1-1; cdr3_aa: CASTRRTGGQLEAFF
v_call: TRBV28; j_call: TRBJ1-3; cdr3_aa: CASSQGRNTIYF
v_call: TRBV7-7; j_call: TRBJ2-3; cdr3_aa: CASSSTSGRADTQYF
v_call: TRBV18; j_call: TRBJ1-1; cdr3_aa: CASSQTNGNTEAFF
v_call: TRBV2; j_call: TRBJ2-3; cdr3_aa: CASQSDRSTDTQYF
v_call: TRBV19; j_call: TRBJ2-2; cdr3_aa: CASTPRAGGGTGELFF
v_call: TRBV6-6; j_call: TRBJ1-1; cdr3_aa: CASSYRQAEAFF
v_call: TRBV9; j_call: TRBJ1-2; cdr3_aa: CASSGYRTSLNYGYTF
v_call: TRBV18; j_call: TRBJ2-1; cdr3_aa: CASSLTGLAGENEQFF
v_call: TRBV19; j_call: TRBJ2-1; cdr3_aa: CASGDYDNEQFF
v_call: TRBV5-5; j_call: TRBJ1-5; cdr3_aa: CASSWGRGQPQHF
v_call: TRBV29-1; j_call: TRBJ1-4; cdr3_aa: CSAVFPVRGEKLFF
v_call: TRBV3-1/TRBV3-2; j_call: TRBJ1-3; cdr3_aa: CASSQNQGNTIYF
v_call: TRBV6-5; j_call: TRBJ1-5; cdr3_aa: CASRSGTGNLQPQHF
v_call: TRBV19; j_call: TRBJ2-6; cdr3_aa: CASSMRQSASGANVLTF
v_call: TRBV7-9; j_call: TRBJ2-5; cdr3_aa: CASSLLSGETQYF
v_call: TRBV27; j_call: TRBJ1-2; cdr3_aa: CASESPNGGGYTF
v_call: TRBV9; j_call: TRBJ2-5; cdr3_aa: CASSVRAWGTSQETQYF
v_call: TRBV7-9; j_call: TRBJ1-1; cdr3_aa: CASSPEGPTEAFF
v_call: TRBV11-1; j_call: TRBJ2-1; cdr3_aa: CASSLRSAAGDEQFF
v_call: TRBV2; j_call: TRBJ1-5; cdr3_aa: CASSEAETGFSNQPQHF
v_call: TRBV28; j_call: TRBJ1-6; cdr3_aa: CAIGGGQNSPLHF
v_call: TRBV18; j_call: TRBJ1-1; cdr3_aa: CASSPTGGEAFF
v_call: TRBV5-4; j_call: TRBJ2-2; cdr3_aa: CASSLPSGRDTGELFF
v_call: TRBV15; j_call: TRBJ2-2; cdr3_aa: CATSRASTGELFF
v_call: TRBV7-8; j_call: TRBJ1-2; cdr3_aa: CASSLAGQRYGYTF
v_call: TRBV6-2/TRBV6-3; j_call: TRBJ1-5; cdr3_aa: CASSLTGDYSNQPQHF
v_call: TRBV6-6; j_call: TRBJ1-6; cdr3_aa: CASSYPEDNSPLHF
v_call: TRBV28; j_call: TRBJ2-1; cdr3_aa: CASTTPLADEQFF
v_call: TRBV19; j_call: TRBJ2-2; cdr3_aa: CASSSRGVGDTNTGELFF
v_call: TRBV4-2; j_call: TRBJ1-4; cdr3_aa: CASSQVGGQGNEKLFF